The 5 T cell receptor beta chains listed next were all sequenced from one sample in a study of T cell responses to AZD1222 COVID-19 vaccine. Clones were read by immunoSEQ multiplex PCR, and TCRdb kept only the in-frame ones, dropping some. This sample has roughly 99,000 clones; about 89% occur once, and the top ten carry 5% to 8%. The material sequenced was peripheral blood, taken 28 days after the second AZD1222 dose. These TCRs come from an adult who received the AZD1222 COVID-19 vaccine.

This clone showed up just once. The gene calls are TRBV5-1 and TRBJ2-7; a weak D match, TRBD1 (6 bases). The CDR3 extends over 14 amino acids. Germline V gene lookup returns CDR1 SGHRS and CDR2 YFSETQ. V lost 0 bases, J lost 2 bases, and 9 bases lay in between. The CDR3 DNA reads TGCGCCAGCAGCTTGGGTACAGGGCCCTACGAGCAGTACTTC. Its protein product is CASSLGTGPYEQYF.

CDR3 nucleotide sequence: TGCGCCAGCAGCTTGGAGGGAGGTATTGGAGAAAAACTGTTTTTT. Residues: CASSLEGGIGEKLFF. The rearrangement joins TRBV5-1 to TRBJ1-4; D not resolved. V lost 0 bases to trimming and J lost 8 bases, with 14 bases between them. The CDR3 has 15 amino acids. CDR1 and CDR2 from the germline V gene are SGHRS and YFSETQ.

V usage is TRBV18 and J usage is TRBJ1-5, with 7 nucleotides matching TRBD1. Trimming took 3 bases from V and 1 from J; bases not matched to a gene: 6. Germline CDR1 KGHSH, CDR2 LQKENI. This CDR3 spans 16 amino acids. Here the CDR3 reads CASSPRQGESNQPQHF. The CDR3 DNA follows: TGTGCCAGCTCACCCCGACAGGGTGAAAGCAATCAGCCCCAGCATTTT.

The V and J genes are TRBV6-5 and TRBJ2-7; 9 bases fit TRBD1. The CDR3 is 12 amino acids. J gave up 3 bases and V 10 bases, and 4 bases lay outside the gene matches. Germline values: CDR1 MNHEY, CDR2 SVGAGI. DNA of the CDR3: TGTGCCACCGGACAGGGGAACTACGAGCAGTACTTC. Translating gives CATGQGNYEQYF.

In its sample, this clone was seen once. This chain uses TRBV28 with TRBJ1-2, with TRBD1 matching over 11 bases. The CDR3 spans 15 residues. Trimming took 3 bases from V and 8 from J; bases not matched to a gene: 8. Germline V lookup: CDR1 MDHEN, CDR2 SYDVKM. The CDR3 region has the DNA TGTGCCAGCAGTTTGAGGACAGGGGGCGGGTTCGGCTACACCTTC. Its protein is CASSLRTGGGFGYTF.